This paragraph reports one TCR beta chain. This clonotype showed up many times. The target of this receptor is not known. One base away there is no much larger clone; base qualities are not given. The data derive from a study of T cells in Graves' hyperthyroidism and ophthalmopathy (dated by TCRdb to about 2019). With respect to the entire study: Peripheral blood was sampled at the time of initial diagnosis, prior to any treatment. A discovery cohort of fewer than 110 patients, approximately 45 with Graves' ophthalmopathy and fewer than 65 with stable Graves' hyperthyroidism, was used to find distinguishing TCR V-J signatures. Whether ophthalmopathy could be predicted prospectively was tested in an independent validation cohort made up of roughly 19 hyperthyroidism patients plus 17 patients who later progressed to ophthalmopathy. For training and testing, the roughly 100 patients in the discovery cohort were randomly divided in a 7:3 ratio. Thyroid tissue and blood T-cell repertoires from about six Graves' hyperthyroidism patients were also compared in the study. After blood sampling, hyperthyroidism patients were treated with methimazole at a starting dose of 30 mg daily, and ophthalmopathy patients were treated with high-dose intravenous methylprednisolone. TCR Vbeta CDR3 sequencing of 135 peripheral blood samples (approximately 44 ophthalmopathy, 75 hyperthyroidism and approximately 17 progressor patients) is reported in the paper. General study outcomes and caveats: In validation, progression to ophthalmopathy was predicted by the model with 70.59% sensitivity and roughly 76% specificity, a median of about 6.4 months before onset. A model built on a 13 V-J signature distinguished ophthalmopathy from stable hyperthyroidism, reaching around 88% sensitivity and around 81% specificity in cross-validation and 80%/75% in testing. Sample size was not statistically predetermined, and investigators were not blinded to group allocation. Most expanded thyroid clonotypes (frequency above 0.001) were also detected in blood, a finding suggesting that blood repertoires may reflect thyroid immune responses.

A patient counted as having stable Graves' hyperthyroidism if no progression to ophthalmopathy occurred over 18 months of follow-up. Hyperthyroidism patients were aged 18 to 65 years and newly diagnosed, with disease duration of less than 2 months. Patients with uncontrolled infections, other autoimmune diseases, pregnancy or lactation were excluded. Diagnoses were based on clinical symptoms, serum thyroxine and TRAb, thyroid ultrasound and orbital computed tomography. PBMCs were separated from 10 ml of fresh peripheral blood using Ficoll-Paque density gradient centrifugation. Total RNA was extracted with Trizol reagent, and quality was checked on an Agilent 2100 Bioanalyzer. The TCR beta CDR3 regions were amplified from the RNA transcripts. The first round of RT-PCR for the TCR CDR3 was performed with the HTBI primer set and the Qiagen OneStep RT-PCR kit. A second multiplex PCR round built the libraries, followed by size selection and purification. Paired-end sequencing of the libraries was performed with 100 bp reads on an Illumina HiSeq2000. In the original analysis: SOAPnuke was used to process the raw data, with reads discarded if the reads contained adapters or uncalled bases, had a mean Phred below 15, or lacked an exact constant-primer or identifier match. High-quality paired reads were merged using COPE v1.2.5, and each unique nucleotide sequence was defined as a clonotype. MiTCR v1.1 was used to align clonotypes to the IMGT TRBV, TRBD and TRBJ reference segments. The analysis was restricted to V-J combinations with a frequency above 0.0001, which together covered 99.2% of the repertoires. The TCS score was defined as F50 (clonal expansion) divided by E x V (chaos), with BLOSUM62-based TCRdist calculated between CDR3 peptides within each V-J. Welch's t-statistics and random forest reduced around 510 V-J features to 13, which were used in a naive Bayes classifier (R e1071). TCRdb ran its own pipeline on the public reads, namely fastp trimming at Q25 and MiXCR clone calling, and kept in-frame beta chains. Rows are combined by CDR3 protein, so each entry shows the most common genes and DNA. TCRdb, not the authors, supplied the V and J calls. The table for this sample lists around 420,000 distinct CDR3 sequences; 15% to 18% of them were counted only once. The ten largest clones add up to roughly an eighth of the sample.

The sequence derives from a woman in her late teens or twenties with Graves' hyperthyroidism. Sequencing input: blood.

The CDR3 in this case is CASSSEGQGTYEQYF. The DNA is TGTGCCAGCAGCTCAGAGGGACAGGGGACCTACGAGCAGTACTTC. This chain is built from TRBV7-9 and TRBJ2-7, with 10 bases matching TRBD1. The germline V and J ends show losses of 4 bases and 2 bases respectively, and no gene match explains 5 bases of the junction. The CDR3 holds 15 amino acids from the cysteine to the phenylalanine. Only the CDR3 DNA is retained, 45 bases long and in frame from the first base. CDR1 and CDR2, per the germline V gene (reference sequence), are SEHNR and FQNEAQ.